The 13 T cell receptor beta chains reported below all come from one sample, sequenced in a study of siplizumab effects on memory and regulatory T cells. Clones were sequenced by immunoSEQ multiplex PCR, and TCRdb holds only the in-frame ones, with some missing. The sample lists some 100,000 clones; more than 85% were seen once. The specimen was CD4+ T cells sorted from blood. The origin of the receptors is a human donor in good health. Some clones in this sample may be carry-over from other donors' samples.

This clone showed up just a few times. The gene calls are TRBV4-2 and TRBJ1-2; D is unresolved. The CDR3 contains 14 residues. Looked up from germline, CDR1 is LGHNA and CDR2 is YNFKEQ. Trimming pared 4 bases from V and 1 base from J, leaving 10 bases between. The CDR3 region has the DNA TGTGCCAGCAGCCCGCAGCTACTTAACTATGGCTACACCTTC. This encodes CASSPQLLNYGYTF.

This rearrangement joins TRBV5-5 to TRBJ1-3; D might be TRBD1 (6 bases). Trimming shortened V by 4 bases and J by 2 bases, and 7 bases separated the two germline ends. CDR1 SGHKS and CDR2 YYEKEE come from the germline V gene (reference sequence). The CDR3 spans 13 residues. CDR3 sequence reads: CASSRTAGNTIYF. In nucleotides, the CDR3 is TGTGCCAGCAGCCGGACAGCTGGAAACACCATATATTTT.

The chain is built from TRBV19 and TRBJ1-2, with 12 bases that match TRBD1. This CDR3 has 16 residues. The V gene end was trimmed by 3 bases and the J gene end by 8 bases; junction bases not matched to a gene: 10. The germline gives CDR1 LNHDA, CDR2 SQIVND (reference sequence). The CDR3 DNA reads TGTGCCAGTAGTATCCCCCGGGACAGGGGGCGCGGGGGCTACACCTTC. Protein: CASSIPRDRGRGGYTF.

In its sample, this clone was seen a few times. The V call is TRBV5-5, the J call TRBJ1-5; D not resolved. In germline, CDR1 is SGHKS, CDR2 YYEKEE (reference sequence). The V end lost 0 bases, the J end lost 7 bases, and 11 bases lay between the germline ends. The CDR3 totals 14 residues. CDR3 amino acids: CASSLGVVGQPQHF. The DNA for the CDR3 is TGTGCCAGCAGCTTGGGAGTGGTAGGGCAGCCCCAGCATTTT. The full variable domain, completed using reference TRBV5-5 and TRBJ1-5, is DAGVTQSPTHLIKTRGQQVTLRCSPISGHKSVSWYQQVLGQGPQFIFQYYEKEERGRGNFPDRFSARQFPNYSSELNVNALLLGDSALYLCASSLGVVGQPQHFGDGTRLSIL.

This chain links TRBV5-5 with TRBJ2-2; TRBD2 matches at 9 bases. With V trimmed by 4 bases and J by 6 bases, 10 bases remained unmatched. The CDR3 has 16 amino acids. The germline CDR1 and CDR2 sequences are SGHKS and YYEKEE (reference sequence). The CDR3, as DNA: TGTGCCAGCAGCCTAGCGGGAACCTCTTTGGCCGGGGAGCTGTTTTTT. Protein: CASSLAGTSLAGELFF.

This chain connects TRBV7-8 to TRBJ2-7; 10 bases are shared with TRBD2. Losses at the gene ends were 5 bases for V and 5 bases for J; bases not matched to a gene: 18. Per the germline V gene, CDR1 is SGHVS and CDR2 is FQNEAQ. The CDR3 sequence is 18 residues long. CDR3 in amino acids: CASSLTPLAGVFGHEQYF. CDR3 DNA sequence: TGTGCCAGCAGCCTAACCCCTCTAGCGGGAGTTTTTGGCCACGAGCAGTACTTC.

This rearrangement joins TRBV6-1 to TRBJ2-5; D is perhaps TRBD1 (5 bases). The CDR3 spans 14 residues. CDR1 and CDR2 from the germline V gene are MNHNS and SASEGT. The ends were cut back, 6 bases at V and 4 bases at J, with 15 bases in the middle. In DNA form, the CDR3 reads TGTGCCAGCAGGAAAATGGCAGGGCGAGAGACCCAGTACTTC. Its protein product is CASRKMAGRETQYF.

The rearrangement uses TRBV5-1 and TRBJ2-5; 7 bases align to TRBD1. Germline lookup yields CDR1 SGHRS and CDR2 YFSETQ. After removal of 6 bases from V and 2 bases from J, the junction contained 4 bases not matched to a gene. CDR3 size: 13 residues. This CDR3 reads CASTPRGQETQYF. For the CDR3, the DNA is TGCGCCAGCACCCCCAGGGGGCAAGAGACCCAGTACTTC. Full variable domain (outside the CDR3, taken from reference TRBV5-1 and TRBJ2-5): KAGVTQTPRYLIKTRGQQVTLSCSPISGHRSVSWYQQTPGQGLQFLFEYFSETQRNKGNFPGRFSGRQFSNSRSEMNVSTLELGDSALYLCASTPRGQETQYFGPGTRLLVL.

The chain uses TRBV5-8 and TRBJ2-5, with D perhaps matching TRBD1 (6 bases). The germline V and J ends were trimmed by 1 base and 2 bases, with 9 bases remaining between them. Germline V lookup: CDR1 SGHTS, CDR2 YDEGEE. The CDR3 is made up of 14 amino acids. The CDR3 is CASSLRGFQETQYF. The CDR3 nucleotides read TGTGCCAGCAGCTTGAGGGGGTTTCAAGAGACCCAGTACTTC.

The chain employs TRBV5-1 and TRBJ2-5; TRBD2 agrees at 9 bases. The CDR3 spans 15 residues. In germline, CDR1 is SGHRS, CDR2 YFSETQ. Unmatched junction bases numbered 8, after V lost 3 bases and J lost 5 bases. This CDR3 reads CASSSGSGSGETQYF. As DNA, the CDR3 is TGCGCCAGCAGCTCCGGTAGCGGGAGCGGGGAGACCCAGTACTTC. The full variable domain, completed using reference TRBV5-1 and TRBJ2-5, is KAGVTQTPRYLIKTRGQQVTLSCSPISGHRSVSWYQQTPGQGLQFLFEYFSETQRNKGNFPGRFSGRQFSNSRSEMNVSTLELGDSALYLCASSSGSGSGETQYFGPGTRLLVL.

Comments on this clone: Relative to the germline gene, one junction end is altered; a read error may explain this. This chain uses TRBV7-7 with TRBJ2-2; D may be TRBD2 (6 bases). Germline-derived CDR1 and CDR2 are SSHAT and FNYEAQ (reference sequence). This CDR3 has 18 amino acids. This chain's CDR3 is CASTASRRGPGDTGELFF. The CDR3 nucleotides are TGTGCTAGCACCGCAAGTAGGAGGGGACCGGGTGACACCGGGGAGCTGTTTTTT.

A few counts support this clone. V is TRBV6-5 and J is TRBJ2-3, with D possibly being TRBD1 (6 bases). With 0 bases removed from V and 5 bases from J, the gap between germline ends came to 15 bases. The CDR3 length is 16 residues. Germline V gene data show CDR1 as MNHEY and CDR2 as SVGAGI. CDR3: CASSYSPGTTGDTQYF. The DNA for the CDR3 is TGTGCCAGCAGTTACTCTCCCGGGACAACGGGAGATACGCAGTATTTT.

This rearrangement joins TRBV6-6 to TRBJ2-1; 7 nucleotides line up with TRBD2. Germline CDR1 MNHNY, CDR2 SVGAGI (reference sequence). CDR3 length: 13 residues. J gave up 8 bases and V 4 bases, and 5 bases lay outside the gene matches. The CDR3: CASSSDGGDEQFF. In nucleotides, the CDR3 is TGTGCCAGCAGTTCGGATGGGGGGGATGAGCAGTTCTTC.